This T cell receptor (beta chain) derives from a study of blood T cell repertoires in COVID-19. About the study: From the United States, Italy and Spain came samples of acute and convalescent COVID-19. Sources were T cells, B-cell-depleted T cells, or PBMCs; the material itself was cDNA or gDNA.

Per the original data handling: From reference gene primer amplification, estimates of nucleated cell counts were derived. Profiling relied on immunoSEQ multiplex PCR, and the TCRdb table lists in-frame clones only, not all of them. V and J calls and clone size are given by that table; D and trimming were obtained from the DNA. The table lists about 150,000 clones, about three quarters of them singletons, with 16% in the top ten. Trimming at V came to 4 bases and at J to 4 bases, leaving 7 bases not matched to a gene. Per the germline V gene, CDR1 is LGHNA and CDR2 is YNFKEQ. This CDR3 spans 15 amino acids.

The chain links TRBV4-2 to TRBJ2-7; 10 bases align to TRBD2. The sequenced sample consisted of peripheral blood. This TCR was sampled from a man between 50 and 59 years old with acute or convalescent COVID-19. CDR3 sequence (DNA): TGTGCCAGCAGCCTAGAGGCTAGCGGGGGTTACGAGCAGTACGTC. This codes for CASSLEASGGYEQYV.